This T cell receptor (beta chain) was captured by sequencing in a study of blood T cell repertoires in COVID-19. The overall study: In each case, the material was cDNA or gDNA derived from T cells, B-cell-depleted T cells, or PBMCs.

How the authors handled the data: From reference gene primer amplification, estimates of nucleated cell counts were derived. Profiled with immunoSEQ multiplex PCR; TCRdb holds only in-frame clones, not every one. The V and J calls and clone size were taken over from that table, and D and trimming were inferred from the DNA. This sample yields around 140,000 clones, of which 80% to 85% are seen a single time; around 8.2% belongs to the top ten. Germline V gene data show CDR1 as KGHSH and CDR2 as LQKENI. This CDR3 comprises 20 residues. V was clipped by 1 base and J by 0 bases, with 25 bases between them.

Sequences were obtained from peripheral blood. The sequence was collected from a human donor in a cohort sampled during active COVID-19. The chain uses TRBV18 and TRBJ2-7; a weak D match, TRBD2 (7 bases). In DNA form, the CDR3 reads TGTGCCAGCTCACCACGACGTGGGGTATCGGGGGGCGTTAGCTCCTACGAGCAGTACTTC. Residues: CASSPRRGVSGGVSSYEQYF.